This T cell receptor beta chain was retrieved from a study of blood T cell repertoires in COVID-19. Study-wide context: Sites across the United States, Italy and Spain contributed samples from acute and convalescent COVID-19. Sources were T cells, B-cell-depleted T cells, or PBMCs; the material itself was cDNA or gDNA.

In the original analysis: Reference gene primer amplification in the assay estimated nucleated cell counts. Sequencing used immunoSEQ multiplex PCR; TCRdb keeps in-frame clones, though not all of them. V, J and clone size reflect that table, while D and trimming were determined from the DNA. The table lists approximately 260,000 clones, 75% to 90% of them singletons. This clonotype originated in a woman aged 40 to 50 with acute or convalescent COVID-19. Sample: peripheral blood.

The CDR3 region is CASSQGSYNEQFF. The DNA of the CDR3 is TGTGCCAGTAGTCAGGGCTCCTACAATGAGCAGTTCTTC. The chain has TRBV19 and TRBJ2-1; the D gene is possibly TRBD1 (5 bases). Germline V gives CDR1 LNHDA, CDR2 SQIVND (reference sequence). Trimming took off 5 bases at V and 0 bases at J, with 5 bases between the two ends. The CDR3 has 13 amino acids. Full variable domain (remainder filled in from reference TRBV19 and TRBJ2-1): DGGITQSPKYLFRKEGQNVTLSCEQNLNHDAMYWYRQDPGQGLRLIYYSQIVNDFQKGDIAEGYSVSREKKESFPLTVTSAQKNPTAFYLCASSQGSYNEQFFGPGTRLTVL.